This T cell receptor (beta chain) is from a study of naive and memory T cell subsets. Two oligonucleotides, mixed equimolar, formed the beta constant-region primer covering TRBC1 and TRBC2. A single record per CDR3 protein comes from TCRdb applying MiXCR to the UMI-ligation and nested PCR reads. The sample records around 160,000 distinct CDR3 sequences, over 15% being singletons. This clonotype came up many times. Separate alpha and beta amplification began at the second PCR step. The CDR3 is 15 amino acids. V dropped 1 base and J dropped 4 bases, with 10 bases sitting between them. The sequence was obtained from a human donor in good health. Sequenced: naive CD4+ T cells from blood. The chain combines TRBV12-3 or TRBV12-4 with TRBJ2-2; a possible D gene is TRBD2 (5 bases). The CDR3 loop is CASSLGLAVTGELFF. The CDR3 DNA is TGTGCCAGCAGTTTAGGTCTAGCTGTCACCGGGGAGCTGTTTTTT.